The T cell receptor (beta chain) under discussion was sequenced for a study of blood T cell repertoires in COVID-19. Background on the study: Samples representing acute and convalescent COVID-19 were sourced from the United States, Italy and Spain.

Repertoires were generated with immunoSEQ multiplex PCR, while TCRdb's copy carries only in-frame clones and drops some. The data show 200,000 to 250,000 clones, with 75% to 90% seen just once and roughly 3% held by the top ten. The CDR3 runs to 13 residues. In germline, CDR1 is SGHRS, CDR2 YFSETQ. Deletions cut 4 bases from V and 1 base from J, with 9 bases between. The sequenced sample was peripheral blood. This chain joins TRBV5-1 and TRBJ2-7; no clear D gene. The clonotype originates from a man aged 25-45 years with COVID-19, enrolled during active disease. CDR3 in amino acids: CASSPTPSYEQYF. CDR3 in DNA: TGCGCCAGCAGCCCGACACCTTCCTACGAGCAGTACTTC.